Presented here are 2 T cell receptor beta chains from one specimen sequenced in a study of control samples from healthy donors and cancer patients (dated by TCRdb to between 2020 and 2021). Receptor amplification or capture employed the immunoSEQ multiplex PCR assay. The table was pulled from immuneACCESS by TCRdb, which kept in-frame rearrangements only. Such tables lose some clones; where checked, under half of the loss comes from unresolved V genes, and the rest has no known cause. The sample table shows 46,000 or so clones, and over 90% are seen once. The ten largest make up roughly a quarter of the sample. The source material was PBMCs. These receptors came from a woman aged 50 to 60 with head and neck cancer.

V and J are TRBV6-5 and TRBJ2-7; D may correspond to TRBD1 or TRBD2 (5 bases each). V was cut by 6 bases and J by 2 bases, with 11 bases left in between. Germline V gives CDR1 MNHEY, CDR2 SVGAGI. The CDR3 length is 13 residues. The CDR3 spells CASSRDGTYEQYF. The DNA for the CDR3 is TGTGCCAGCAGCCGGGACGGAACCTACGAGCAGTACTTC.

The chain joins TRBV9 to TRBJ2-2; a possible D gene is TRBD1 (7 bases). The CDR3 contains 15 residues. V was cut by 0 bases and J by 7 bases, with 13 bases left in between. Per germline, CDR1 SGDLS and CDR2 YYNGEE. The CDR3 sequence: CASSVAEGAGGELFF. The CDR3 coding sequence is TGTGCCAGCAGCGTAGCGGAGGGGGCAGGCGGGGAGCTGTTTTTT.